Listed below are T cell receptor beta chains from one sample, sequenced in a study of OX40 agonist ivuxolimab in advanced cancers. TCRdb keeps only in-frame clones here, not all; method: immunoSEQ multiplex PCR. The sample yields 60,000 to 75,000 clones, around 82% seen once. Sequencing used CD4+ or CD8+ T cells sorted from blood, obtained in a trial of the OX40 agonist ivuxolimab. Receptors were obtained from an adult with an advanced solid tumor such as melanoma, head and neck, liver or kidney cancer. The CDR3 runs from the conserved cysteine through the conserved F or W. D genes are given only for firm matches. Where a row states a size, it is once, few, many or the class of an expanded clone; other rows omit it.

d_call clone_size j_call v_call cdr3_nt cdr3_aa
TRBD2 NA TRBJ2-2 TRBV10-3 TGTGCCATCAGTGTCGGCGGGAGGGAAGGCGGGGAGCTGTTTTTT CAISVGGREGGELFF
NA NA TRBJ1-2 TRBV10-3 TGTGCCATCAGTGAAGCTCCCGAGGCTGGCTACACCTTC CAISEAPEAGYTF
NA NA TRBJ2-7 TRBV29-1 TGCAGCGTTGAAGATCCAAGGGGGAGGGACTACGAGCAGTACTTC CSVEDPRGRDYEQYF
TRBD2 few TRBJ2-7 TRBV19 TGTGCCAGTAGTTGGGGACTAGCCTACGAGCAGTACTTC CASSWGLAYEQYF
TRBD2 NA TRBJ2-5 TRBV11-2 TGTGCCAGCAGCCAAAGCCGTGGCGGGGGGGCCGGAGAGACCCAGTACTTC CASSQSRGGGAGETQYF
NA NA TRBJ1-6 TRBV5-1 TGCGCCAGCAGCTTGGAGCCGCTGGTCAGCCCCCTCCACTTT CASSLEPLVSPLHF
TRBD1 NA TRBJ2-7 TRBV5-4 TGTGCCAGCAGCCAGGGACAGGGGCCCTACGAGCAGTACTTC CASSQGQGPYEQYF
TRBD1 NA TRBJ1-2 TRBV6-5 TGTGCCAGCAGTGACACAGGGGACTATGGCTACACCTTC CASSDTGDYGYTF
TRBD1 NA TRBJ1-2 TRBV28 TGTGCCAGCAGTTTAAGGCAGACAGGGAACTATGGCTACACCTTC CASSLRQTGNYGYTF
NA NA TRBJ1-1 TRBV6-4 TGTGCCAGCAGACCCAAAGGGCAGGGGAACACTGAAGCTTTCTTT CASRPKGQGNTEAFF
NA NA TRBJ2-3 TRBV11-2 TGTGCCAGCAGCTTAGTTTTCGACACAGATACGCAGTATTTT CASSLVFDTDTQYF
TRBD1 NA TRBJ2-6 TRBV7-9 TGTGCCAGCAGCTTAGGGGCAGGGGGACGCTCTGGGGCCAACGTCCTGACTTTC CASSLGAGGRSGANVLTF
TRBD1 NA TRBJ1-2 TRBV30 TGTGCCTTACGTGGACAGGGGGCTTACTATGGCTACACCTTC CALRGQGAYYGYTF
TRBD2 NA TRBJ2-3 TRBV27 TGTGCCAGCAGACCGCTAGCGGTGAACACAGATACGCAGTGTTTT CASRPLAVNTDTQCF
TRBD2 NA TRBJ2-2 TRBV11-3 TGTGCCAGCAGCTTACTCCCGGGAGGGCCGAACACCGGGGAGCTGTTTTTT CASSLLPGGPNTGELFF
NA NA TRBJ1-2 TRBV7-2 TGTGCCAGCAGCTTAGCGGTCGTAGTGGATCCACGGGGCTACACCTTC CASSLAVVVDPRGYTF
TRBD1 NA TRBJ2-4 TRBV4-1 TGCGCCAGCAGCCAGGGGAGACAGGGTCCCCGAGGGGTAAACATTCAGTACTTC CASSQGRQGPRGVNIQYF
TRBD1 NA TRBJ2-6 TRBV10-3 TGTGCCAGTACAGGGGGCTCGGGCTCTGGGGCCAACGTCCTGACTTTC CASTGGSGSGANVLTF
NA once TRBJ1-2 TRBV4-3 TGCGCCAGCAGCCAATGGGGCAGGAGCTATGGCTACACCTTC CASSQWGRSYGYTF
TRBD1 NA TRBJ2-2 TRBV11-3 TGTGCCAGCAGCTTCTGGGCAGGGGGACACACCGGGGAGCTGTTTTTT CASSFWAGGHTGELFF
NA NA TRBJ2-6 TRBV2 TGTGCCAGCAGAAGGCTGTTCTCTGGGGCCAACGTCCTGACTTTC CASRRLFSGANVLTF
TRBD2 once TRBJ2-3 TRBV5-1 TGCGCCAGCAGCTTGGTCGGCGGGGGGCCGACAGATACGCAGTATTTT CASSLVGGGPTDTQYF
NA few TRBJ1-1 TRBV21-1 TGTGCCAGCAGCTCGACTGAAGCTTTCTTT CASSSTEAFF
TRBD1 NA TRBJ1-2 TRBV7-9 TGTGCCAGCAGCTCAGCCAGGACAGGGGGAGGGTATGGCTACACCTTC CASSSARTGGGYGYTF
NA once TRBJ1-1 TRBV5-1 TGCGCCAGCAGCCTTGGACATTTAGTCACTGAAGCTTTCTTT CASSLGHLVTEAFF
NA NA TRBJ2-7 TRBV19 TGTGCCAGTAGTATGAGTAGCGGAGGGTCCTACGAGCAGTACTTC CASSMSSGGSYEQYF
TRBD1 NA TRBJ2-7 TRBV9 TGTGCCAGCAGCGTAGGGACAGGGAGCTCCTACGAGCAGTACTTC CASSVGTGSSYEQYF
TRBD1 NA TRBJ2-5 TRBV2 TGTGCCACACAGACAGGGTTGGATATGGAGACCCAGTACTTC CATQTGLDMETQYF
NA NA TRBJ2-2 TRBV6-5 TGTGCCAGCAGTTACTCGACCGGGGACACCGGGGAGCTGTTTTTT CASSYSTGDTGELFF
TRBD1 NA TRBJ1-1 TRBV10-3 TGTGCCATCAGTGACCCGATTGGGGCAGGGGGCACTGAAGCTTTCTTT CAISDPIGAGGTEAFF
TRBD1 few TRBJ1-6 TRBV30 TGTGCCTGGAAGGGACAGACCAATTCACCCCTCCACTTT CAWKGQTNSPLHF
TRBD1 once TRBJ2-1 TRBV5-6 TGTGCCAGCAGCTTGAGGGGCAGGGGGTCCTACAATGAGCAGTTCTTC CASSLRGRGSYNEQFF
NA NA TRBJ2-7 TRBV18 TGTGCCAGCTCACCAAGCGGAGGATACGAGCAGTACTTC CASSPSGGYEQYF
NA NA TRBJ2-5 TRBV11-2 TGTGCCAGCAGCTTAAATCGTCTGACTCAAGAGACCCAGTACTTC CASSLNRLTQETQYF
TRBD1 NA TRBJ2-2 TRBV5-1 TGCGCCAGCAGCTTTGAGGGGGCGAGCACCGGGGAGCTGTTTTTT CASSFEGASTGELFF
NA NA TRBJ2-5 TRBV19 TGTGCCAGTAGTATAGACCAAGAGACCCAGTACTTC CASSIDQETQYF
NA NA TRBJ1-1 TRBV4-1 TGCGCCAGCAGCCATGGGGGGCCGAGAATAGAAGCTTTCTTT CASSHGGPRIEAFF
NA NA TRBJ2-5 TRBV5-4 TGTGCCAGCAGCTTGAGGGGGGAAGAGACCCAGTACTTC CASSLRGEETQYF
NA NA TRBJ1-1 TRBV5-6 TGTGCCAGCAGCTTGGACGTGGTGAACACTGAAGCTTTCTTT CASSLDVVNTEAFF
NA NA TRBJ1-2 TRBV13 TGTGCCAGCAGCTTAGGTGCAGGGATAGCTAACTATGGCTACACCTTC CASSLGAGIANYGYTF
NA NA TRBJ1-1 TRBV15 TGTGCCACCAGCAGAGGGACAGAATACCGGGGCACTGAAGCTTTCTTT CATSRGTEYRGTEAFF